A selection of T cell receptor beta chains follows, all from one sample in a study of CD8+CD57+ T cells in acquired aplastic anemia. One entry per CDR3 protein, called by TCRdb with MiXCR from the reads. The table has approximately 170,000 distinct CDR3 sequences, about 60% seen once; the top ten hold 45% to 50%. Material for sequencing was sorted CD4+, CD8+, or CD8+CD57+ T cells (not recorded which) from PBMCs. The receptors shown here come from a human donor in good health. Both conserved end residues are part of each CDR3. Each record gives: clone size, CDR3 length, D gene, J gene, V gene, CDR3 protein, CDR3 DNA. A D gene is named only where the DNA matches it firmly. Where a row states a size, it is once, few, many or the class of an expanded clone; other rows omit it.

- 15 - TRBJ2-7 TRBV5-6 CASSVGPVLTYEQYF TGTGCCAGCAGCGTAGGGCCAGTCCTCACCTACGAGCAGTACTTC
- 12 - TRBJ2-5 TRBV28 CASSSGFETQYF TGTGCCAGCAGTTCGGGGTTTGAGACCCAGTACTTC
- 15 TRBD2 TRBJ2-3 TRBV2 CASSGLAGPTDTQYF TGTGCCAGCAGTGGACTAGCGGGCCCCACAGATACGCAGTATTTT
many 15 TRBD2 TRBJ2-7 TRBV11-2 CASSLAAGVLNEQYF TGTGCCAGCAGCTTAGCAGCGGGAGTTCTCAACGAGCAGTACTTC
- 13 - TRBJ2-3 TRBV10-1 CASSLQTTDTQYF TGCGCCAGCAGCTTACAGACCACAGATACGCAGTATTTT
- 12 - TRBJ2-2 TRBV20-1 CSAKRPTGELFF TGCAGTGCTAAACGGCCCACCGGGGAGCTGTTTTTT
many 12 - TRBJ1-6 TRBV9 CASNAPNSPLHF TGTGCCAGCAACGCTCCGAATTCACCCCTCCACTTT
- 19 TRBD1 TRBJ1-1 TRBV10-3 CAISGSRDRVGYQNTEAFF TGTGCCATCAGTGGATCCCGGGACAGGGTTGGTTACCAGAACACTGAAGCTTTCTTT
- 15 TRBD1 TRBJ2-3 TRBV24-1 CATGTRTGYTDTQYF TGTGCCACCGGGACGCGGACAGGATACACAGATACGCAGTATTTT
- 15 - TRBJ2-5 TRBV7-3 CASSNTWTDGETQYF TGTGCCAGCAGCAACACATGGACTGACGGGGAGACCCAGTACTTC
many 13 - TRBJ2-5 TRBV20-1 CSAGPTSQETQYF TGCAGTGCTGGGCCGACAAGTCAAGAGACCCAGTACTTC
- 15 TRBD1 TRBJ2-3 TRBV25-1 CASSVDRDWTDTQYF TGTGCCAGCAGTGTGGACAGGGACTGGACAGATACGCAGTATTTT
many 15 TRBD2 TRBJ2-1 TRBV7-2 CASSITSGPHNEQFF TGTGCCAGCAGCATCACTAGCGGGCCTCACAATGAGCAGTTCTTC
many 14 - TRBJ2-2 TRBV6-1 CASSEMGNTGELFF TGTGCCAGCAGTGAAATGGGCAACACCGGGGAGCTGTTTTTT
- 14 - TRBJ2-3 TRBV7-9 CASRQRGSADTQYF TGTGCCAGCAGACAAAGGGGCTCCGCAGATACGCAGTATTTT
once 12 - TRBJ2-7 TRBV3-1 CASSQGARVVYF TGTGCCAGCAGCCAAGGGGCCAGGGTGGTCTACTTC
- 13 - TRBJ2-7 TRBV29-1 CSVEGGNSYEQYF TGCAGCGTTGAGGGGGGAAACTCCTACGAGCAGTACTTC
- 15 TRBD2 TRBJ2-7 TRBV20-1 CSARGPGTSLHEQYF TGCAGTGCTAGAGGCCCGGGGACTAGTCTGCACGAGCAGTACTTC
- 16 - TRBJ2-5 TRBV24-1 CATSDFTGPDGETQYF TGTGCCACCAGTGATTTTACAGGGCCCGACGGGGAGACCCAGTACTTC
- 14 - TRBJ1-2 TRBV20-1 CSARAQGGGYGYTF TGCAGTGCCAGAGCTCAGGGTGGAGGGTATGGCTACACCTTC
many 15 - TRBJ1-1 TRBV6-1 CASSEAITGYTEAFF TGTGCCAGCAGTGAAGCGATAACAGGGTACACTGAAGCTTTCTTT
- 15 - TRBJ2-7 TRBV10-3 CAISARVINSYEQYF TGTGCCATCAGTGCTAGGGTCATTAACTCCTACGAGCAGTACTTC
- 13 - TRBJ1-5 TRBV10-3 CAISEFTDQPQHF TGTGCCATCAGTGAGTTTACAGATCAGCCCCAGCATTTT
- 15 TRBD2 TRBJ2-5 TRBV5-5 CASIERTSGEETQYF TGTGCCAGCATCGAACGGACTAGCGGGGAAGAGACCCAGTACTTC
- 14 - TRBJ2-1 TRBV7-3 CASSLGGAHNEQFF TGTGCCAGCAGCTTGGGGGGGGCCCACAATGAGCAGTTCTTC
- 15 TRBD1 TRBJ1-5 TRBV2 CASTLGGLSNQPQHF TGTGCCAGCACCTTAGGGGGCCTTAGCAATCAGCCCCAGCATTTT
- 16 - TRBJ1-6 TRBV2 CASSADHTSYNSPLHF TGTGCCAGCAGTGCTGACCACACCTCTTATAATTCACCCCTCCACTTT
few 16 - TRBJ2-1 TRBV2 CASSPRSGVSYNEQFF TGTGCCAGCAGTCCTCGGTCAGGGGTTTCCTACAATGAGCAGTTCTTC
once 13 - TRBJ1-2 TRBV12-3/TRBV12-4 CASSALRNYGYTF TGTGCCAGCAGCGCCCTAAGGAATTATGGCTACACCTTC
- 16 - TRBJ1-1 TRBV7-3 CASSLGPALLNTEAFF TGTGCCAGCAGCTTAGGTCCAGCCCTCTTGAACACTGAAGCTTTCTTT
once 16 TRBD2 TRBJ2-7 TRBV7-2 CASSQDRGESSYEQYF TGCGCCAGCAGCCAAGATCGGGGGGAGAGCTCCTACGAGCAGTACTTC
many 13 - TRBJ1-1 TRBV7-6 CASSHAGHPEAFF TGTGCCAGCAGTCACGCGGGACATCCTGAAGCTTTCTTT
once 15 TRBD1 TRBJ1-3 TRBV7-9 CASSGAGGSGNTIYF TGTGCCAGCAGCGGAGCAGGGGGCTCTGGAAACACCATATATTTT
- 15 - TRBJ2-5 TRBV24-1 CATSGSDNYQETQYF TGTGCCACCAGTGGTTCGGACAACTACCAAGAGACCCAGTACTTC
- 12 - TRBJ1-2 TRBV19 CASSVAVNGYTF TGTGCCAGTAGTGTAGCGGTAAATGGCTACACCTTC
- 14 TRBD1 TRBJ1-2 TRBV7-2 CASSFSRDSYGYTF TGTGCCAGCAGCTTCAGCCGGGACAGCTATGGCTACACCTTC
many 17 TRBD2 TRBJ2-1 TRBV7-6 CASSPWTSGRSYNEQFF TGTGCCAGCAGCCCGTGGACTAGCGGGAGATCCTACAATGAGCAGTTCTTC
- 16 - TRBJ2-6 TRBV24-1 CATSDPRDAGANVLTF TGTGCCACCAGTGATCCCCGGGATGCTGGCGCCAACGTCCTGACTTTC
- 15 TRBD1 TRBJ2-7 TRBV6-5 CASSYSQDRIYEQYF TGTGCCAGCAGTTACTCTCAGGACAGGATATACGAGCAGTACTTC
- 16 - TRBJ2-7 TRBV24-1 CATSGGTSGGTYEQYF TGTGCCACCAGTGGTGGGACCTCCGGTGGGACCTACGAGCAGTACTTC
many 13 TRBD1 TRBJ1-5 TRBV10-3 CAIRGQDNQPQHF TGTGCCATCAGGGGACAGGACAATCAGCCCCAGCATTTT
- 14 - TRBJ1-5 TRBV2 CASGRTVGGQPQLF TGTGCCAGCGGGCGGACAGTCGGGGGGCAGCCCCAGCTTTTT
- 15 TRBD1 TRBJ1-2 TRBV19 CASSDRGDRAYGHTF TGTGCCAGTAGTGACAGGGGGGACAGGGCCTATGGCCACACCTTC
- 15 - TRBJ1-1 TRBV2 CASSVVPDSNTEAFF TGTGCCAGCAGCGTAGTTCCGGACTCAAACACTGAAGCTTTCTTT
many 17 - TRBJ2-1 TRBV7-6 CASSLGAGESSYNEQFF TGTGCCAGCAGCTTAGGGGCTGGGGAGAGCTCCTACAATGAGCAGTTCTTC
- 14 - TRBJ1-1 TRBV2 CASSERRRNTEAFF TGTGCCAGCAGTGAAAGGAGGAGGAACACTGAAGCTTTCTTT
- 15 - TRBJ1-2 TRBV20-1 CSAPRADGSNYGYTF TGCAGTGCTCCCCGGGCTGACGGGAGTAACTATGGCTACACCTTC
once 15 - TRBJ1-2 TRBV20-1 CSASGARGDLYGYTF TGCAGTGCTAGCGGGGCTCGGGGGGACCTCTATGGCTACACCTTC